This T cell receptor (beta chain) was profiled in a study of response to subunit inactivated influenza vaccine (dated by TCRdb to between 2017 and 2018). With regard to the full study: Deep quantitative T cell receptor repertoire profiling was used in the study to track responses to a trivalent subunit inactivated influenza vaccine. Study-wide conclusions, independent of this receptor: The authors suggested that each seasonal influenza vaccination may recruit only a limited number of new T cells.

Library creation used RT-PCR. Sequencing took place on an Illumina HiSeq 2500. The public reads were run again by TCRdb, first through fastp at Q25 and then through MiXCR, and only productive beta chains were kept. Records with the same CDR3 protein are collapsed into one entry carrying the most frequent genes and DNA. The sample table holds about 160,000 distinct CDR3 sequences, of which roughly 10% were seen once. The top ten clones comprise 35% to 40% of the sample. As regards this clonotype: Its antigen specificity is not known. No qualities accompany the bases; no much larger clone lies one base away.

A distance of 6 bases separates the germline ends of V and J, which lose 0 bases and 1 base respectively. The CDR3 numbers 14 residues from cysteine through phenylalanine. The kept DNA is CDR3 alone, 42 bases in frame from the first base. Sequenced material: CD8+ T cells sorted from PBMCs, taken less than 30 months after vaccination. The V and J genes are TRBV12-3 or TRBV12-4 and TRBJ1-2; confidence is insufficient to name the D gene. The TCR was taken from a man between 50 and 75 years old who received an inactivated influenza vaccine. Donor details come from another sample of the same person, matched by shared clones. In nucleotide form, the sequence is TGTGCCAGCAGTTTAGCGGGAGTTAACTATGGCTACACCTTC. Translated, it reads CASSLAGVNYGYTF.